This T cell receptor beta chain appears in the sequencing data of a study of T cell responses to AZD1222 COVID-19 vaccine. CDR1 and CDR2 (germline): SGHRS, YFSETQ. The V segment lost 4 bases and the J segment 5 bases; nucleotides outside the gene matches: 2. The CDR3 extends over 14 amino acids. Overall study results and limits: Spike-wide coverage was observed for vaccine-associated CD4 TCRs, with dominant responses at 160-218 and 743-854. It should be noted that donors were predominantly white British and more often female, and clonal diversity was possibly underestimated.

The assay was immunoSEQ multiplex PCR, and TCRdb's table has in-frame clones only and misses some. The top ten hold 18% of the sample, which has approximately 75,000 clones, over 75% seen once. Second doses were pooled across both intervals (about 4 or about 12 weeks). This clone was detected once. The antigen is unknown. This chain joins TRBV5-1 and TRBJ1-4, with 10 bases identical to TRBD1. The input for sequencing was peripheral blood, taken 28 days after the second AZD1222 dose. This TCR was recovered from an adult who received the AZD1222 COVID-19 vaccine. CDR3: CASSRTGGNEKLFF. The CDR3 coding sequence is TGCGCCAGCAGCCGGACAGGGGGAAATGAAAAACTGTTTTTT.